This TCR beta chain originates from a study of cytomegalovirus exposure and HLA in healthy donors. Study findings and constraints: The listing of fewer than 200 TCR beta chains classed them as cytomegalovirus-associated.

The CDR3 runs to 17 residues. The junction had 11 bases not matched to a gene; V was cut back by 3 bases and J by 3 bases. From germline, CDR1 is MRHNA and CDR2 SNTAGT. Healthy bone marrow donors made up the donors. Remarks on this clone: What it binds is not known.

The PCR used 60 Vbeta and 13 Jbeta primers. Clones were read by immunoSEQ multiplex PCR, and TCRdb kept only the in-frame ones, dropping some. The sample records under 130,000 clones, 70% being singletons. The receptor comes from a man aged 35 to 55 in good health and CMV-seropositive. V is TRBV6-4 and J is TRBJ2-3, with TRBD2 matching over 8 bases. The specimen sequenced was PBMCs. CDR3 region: CASSEQAGEGGTDTQYF. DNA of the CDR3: TGTGCCAGCAGTGAGCAAGCGGGAGAGGGAGGAACAGATACGCAGTATTTT.